The rows below give T cell receptor beta chains drawn from one sample of a study of blood T cell repertoires in COVID-19. The method was immunoSEQ multiplex PCR; TCRdb's version includes in-frame clones alone and lacks a portion of them. The sample contains 140,000 to 150,000 clones, over 80% of which appear only once. Material for sequencing was peripheral blood. The receptors come from a woman between 35 and 50 years old with active or convalescent COVID-19. Each CDR3 is given with its conserved first and last residue. Each record gives: V gene, J gene, CDR3 protein.

V: TRBV3-1/TRBV3-2; J: TRBJ2-7; CDR3: CASRLTVGHEQYF
V: TRBV28; J: TRBJ1-6; CDR3: CASSTGQGPLHF
V: TRBV19; J: TRBJ1-1; CDR3: CASQTLTGGGEAFF
V: TRBV24-1; J: TRBJ2-1; CDR3: CATSDVWTSGRGDEQFF
V: TRBV6-5; J: TRBJ1-4; CDR3: CASSTQGANEKLFF
V: TRBV6-6; J: TRBJ1-1; CDR3: CASRSTGTFF
V: TRBV9; J: TRBJ1-2; CDR3: CASSVGTGTNYGYTF
V: TRBV7-9; J: TRBJ2-3; CDR3: CASSLAGLTSSADTQYF
V: TRBV27; J: TRBJ2-3; CDR3: CASSRSVTDTQYF
V: TRBV4-1; J: TRBJ2-1; CDR3: CASSQVLDYLRFF
V: TRBV18; J: TRBJ1-5; CDR3: CASSPGQGARIGQPQHF
V: TRBV20-1; J: TRBJ2-1; CDR3: CSASMAGAYNEQFF
V: TRBV2; J: TRBJ1-3; CDR3: CASSGQGALISGNTIYF
V: TRBV6-6; J: TRBJ2-7; CDR3: CASSRDRDHEQYF
V: TRBV7-9; J: TRBJ1-5; CDR3: CASSPSLAGEQPQHF
V: TRBV28; J: TRBJ1-2; CDR3: CASSFMGSPYGYTF
V: TRBV5-8; J: TRBJ1-6; CDR3: CASSPSLGSSPLHF
V: TRBV5-1; J: TRBJ2-1; CDR3: CASSLRDYPRGEQFF
V: TRBV30; J: TRBJ1-2; CDR3: CAWSRLGRDRGYTF
V: TRBV28; J: TRBJ1-1; CDR3: CASSFFLRGERTEAFF
V: TRBV2; J: TRBJ1-1; CDR3: CASSEGGGWNTEAFF
V: TRBV30; J: TRBJ1-4; CDR3: CAWLPGISEKLFF
V: TRBV7-9; J: TRBJ1-3; CDR3: CASSRSYPQGRSGNTIYF
V: TRBV3-1/TRBV3-2; J: TRBJ1-6; CDR3: CASSLRDRGRGNSPLHF
V: TRBV28; J: TRBJ2-3; CDR3: CASIRDYYTDTQYF
V: TRBV28; J: TRBJ1-5; CDR3: CASSLYQGGQPQHF
V: TRBV9; J: TRBJ2-5; CDR3: CASSVDLAGGETQYF
V: TRBV7-2; J: TRBJ1-2; CDR3: CASSRTGDPSNYGYTF
V: TRBV20-1; J: TRBJ1-5; CDR3: CSASGQSRNQPQHF
V: TRBV18; J: TRBJ1-1; CDR3: CASSPYGPGMNTEAFF
V: TRBV10-3; J: TRBJ1-1; CDR3: CAISESGSFLAFF
V: TRBV30; J: TRBJ1-1; CDR3: CAWRMQGGAFF
V: TRBV5-5; J: TRBJ1-6; CDR3: CASSEGQVRKVYNSPLHF
V: TRBV6-2/TRBV6-3; J: TRBJ2-4; CDR3: CASSPQGMYGKNIQYF
V: TRBV6-5; J: TRBJ2-1; CDR3: CASSSEEANEQFF
V: TRBV11-3; J: TRBJ2-7; CDR3: CASSLGGGSYEQYF
V: TRBV3-1/TRBV3-2; J: TRBJ2-7; CDR3: CASSYSPTSGAYEQYF
V: TRBV10-1; J: TRBJ2-7; CDR3: CASSRSGQGYEQYF
V: TRBV3-1/TRBV3-2; J: TRBJ2-7; CDR3: CASTQEGGTYEQYF
V: TRBV7-9; J: TRBJ1-5; CDR3: CASSQREGNGNQPQHF
V: TRBV30; J: TRBJ2-3; CDR3: CAWDVGAGETDTQYF
V: TRBV3-1/TRBV3-2; J: TRBJ1-1; CDR3: CASSQWGGVGTEAFF
V: TRBV18; J: TRBJ2-7; CDR3: CASSGDSAEQYF
V: TRBV27; J: TRBJ1-2; CDR3: CASSFRTGGNGYTF
V: TRBV27; J: TRBJ1-6; CDR3: CASSLWFDSSNSPLHF